The source of this TCR beta chain is a study of technical replicates of blood from a handful of donors. The method was immunoSEQ multiplex PCR; TCRdb's version includes in-frame clones alone and lacks a portion of them. This sample has tens of thousands of clones, with approximately 92% found just once. Germline V gene data show CDR1 as SGHTA and CDR2 as FQGTGA. The junction had 5 bases not matched to a gene; V was cut back by 2 bases and J by 2 bases. There are 15 residues in the CDR3. The chain links TRBV7-3 to TRBJ2-7, with 8 nucleotides matching TRBD1. Sequenced material: T cells isolated from PBMCs. The sequence derives from a human donor in good health. Some clones in this sample may be carry-over from other donors' samples. CDR3: CASSLRAGGAYEQYF. CDR3 coding DNA: TGTGCCAGCAGCTTACGGGCAGGGGGCGCCTACGAGCAGTACTTC.